Listed here are 26 T cell receptor beta chains from one sample, sequenced in a study of cytomegalovirus exposure and HLA in healthy donors. 60 Vbeta and 13 Jbeta primers were used in PCR. Using immunoSEQ multiplex PCR, the repertoire was profiled, and TCRdb retains in-frame clones only, with some absent. The profile shows about 90,000 clones, approximately 71% of them singletons. Source material: PBMCs. These TCRs come from a woman under 30 in good health and CMV-seropositive.

The CDR3 sequence: CASMPGRGLNQPQHF. In nucleotides, the CDR3 is TGTGCCAGCATGCCCGGCAGGGGGCTGAATCAGCCCCAGCATTTT. The chain links TRBV5-8 to TRBJ1-5; TRBD1 aligns across 8 bases. Germline CDR1 is SGHTS and CDR2 is YDEGEE. The CDR3 has 15 residues. The J segment lost 4 bases and the V segment lost 6 bases, leaving 9 bases of the junction unmatched.

The rearrangement uses TRBV6-5 and TRBJ1-1; perhaps TRBD1 as D (6 bases). Trimming cost V 8 bases and J 0 bases, with 10 bases left between them. CDR3 size: 13 residues. Germline CDR1 MNHEY, CDR2 SVGAGI. CDR3 in amino acids: CASGGQMNTEAFF. CDR3 DNA sequence: TGTGCCAGCGGAGGACAGATGAACACTGAAGCTTTCTTT.

This sequence joins TRBV18 and TRBJ2-7; 15 bases agree with TRBD2. Germline V CDR1 and CDR2: KGHSH, LQKENI. V lost 5 bases and J lost 4; bases outside the gene matches: 18. The CDR3 has 20 amino acids. The CDR3 nucleotides are TGTGCCAGCTCATTGAAAACTGGACTAGCGGGAGGGCCGGTAGTTTACGAGCAGTACTTC. This codes for CASSLKTGLAGGPVVYEQYF.

V gene TRBV5-1 combines with J gene TRBJ1-2, with D perhaps matching TRBD1 (5 bases). The ends were cut back, 3 bases at V and 2 bases at J, with 14 bases in the middle. Germline lookup yields CDR1 SGHRS and CDR2 YFSETQ. The CDR3 contains 15 residues. CDR3 sequence reads: CASSSRQGWNYGYTF. CDR3 coding DNA: TGCGCCAGCAGCTCGCGGCAGGGCTGGAACTATGGCTACACCTTC.

The V and J genes are TRBV7-9 and TRBJ2-7; 7 nucleotides line up with TRBD2. The CDR3 has 13 amino acids. CDR1 is SEHNR and CDR2 is FQNEAQ in the germline V gene (reference sequence). For the CDR3, the DNA is TGTGAAAGCAGAAGCGGGATACGGTACGAGCAGTACTTC. It yields the protein CESRSGIRYEQYF.

V and J are TRBV27 and TRBJ1-6, with 9 bases lining up with TRBD1. This CDR3 is built from 14 residues. With V trimmed by 3 bases and J by 10 bases, 4 bases remained unmatched. Germline V gene data show CDR1 as MNHEY and CDR2 as SMNVEV (reference sequence). This CDR3 reads CASSLGTGRSPLHF. CDR3 nucleotides: TGTGCCAGCAGTTTGGGGACAGGGAGGTCACCCCTCCACTTT.

This clone came up a few times. The gene calls are TRBV7-3 and TRBJ1-1; TRBD1 might be the D (6 bases). Germline-derived CDR1 and CDR2 are SGHTA and FQGTGA. This CDR3 is 13 amino acids long. Between the trimmed V and J ends, which lost 5 bases and 1 base, there was a span of 8 bases. CDR3 nucleotide sequence: TGTGCCAGCAGCACACAGGGGAACACTGAAGCTTTCTTT. This translates into CASSTQGNTEAFF.

V gene TRBV6-6 combines with J gene TRBJ1-2; TRBD1 matches 8 bases. Trimming removed 6 bases from V and 2 bases from J; junction bases left unmatched: 11. This CDR3 has 16 amino acids. Germline V CDR1 and CDR2: MNHNY, SVGAGI (reference sequence). CDR3 loop: CASSSLRDRYNYGYTF. The DNA for the CDR3 is TGTGCCAGCAGCTCACTCAGGGACAGGTACAACTATGGCTACACCTTC.

V is TRBV7-2 and J is TRBJ2-3, with a weak D call TRBD2 (7 bases). Germline V gene lookup returns CDR1 SGHTA and CDR2 FQGNSA. CDR3 length: 16 amino acids. V lost 0 bases to trimming and J lost 4 bases, with 14 bases between them. CDR3 nucleotides: TGTGCCAGCAGCTTAGCGGCGGGGGCTGGGGCAGATACGCAGTATTTT. It specifies CASSLAAGAGADTQYF.

In its sample, this clone was seen once. The gene calls are TRBV15 and TRBJ2-7; 9 bases align to TRBD1. The germline V gene encodes CDR1 LNHNV and CDR2 YYDKDF (reference sequence). The J segment lost 3 bases and the V segment lost 1 base, leaving 1 base of the junction unmatched. CDR3 size: 14 residues. The CDR3 loop is CATSRGQGGYEQYF. CDR3 nucleotide sequence: TGTGCCACCAGCAGAGGACAGGGGGGCTACGAGCAGTACTTC.

The CDR3 DNA reads as TGTGCCATCAGTGATGGGGGTAGGGGGACAGATACGCAGTATTTT. It is translated as CAISDGGRGTDTQYF. The chain has TRBV10-3 and TRBJ2-3; a weak D match, TRBD1 (6 bases). V lost 3 bases and J 3 bases, leaving 13 bases between the germline ends. CDR3 size: 15 residues. Germline CDR1 ENHRY, CDR2 SYGVKD.

The V and J genes are TRBV4-2 and TRBJ2-3; TRBD2 might be the D (6 bases). The CDR3 loop spans 16 amino acids. The V end was cut by 0 bases, the J end by 4 bases, with 14 bases between. Germline V gene data show CDR1 as LGHNA and CDR2 as YNFKEQ. CDR3 bases: TGTGCCAGCAGCCAAGAGTTTCAAACGGGGGCAGATACGCAGTATTTT. This sequence encodes CASSQEFQTGADTQYF.

In this sample, this clone turned up a few times. V is TRBV11-2 and J is TRBJ2-1; no clear D gene. Germline loops: CDR1 SGHAT, CDR2 FQNNGV. CDR3 size: 12 residues. V was cut by 4 bases and J by 10 bases, with 11 bases left in between. CDR3 in DNA: TGTGCCAGCAGCTACCCAGCGTCGGAGCAGTTCTTC. Protein product: CASSYPASEQFF.

The chain links TRBV27 to TRBJ2-7; TRBD2 aligns across 7 bases. V gave up 4 bases and J gave up 3 bases; unmatched junction bases: 3. The CDR3 runs to 13 residues. Germline assignment: CDR1 MNHEY and CDR2 SMNVEV (reference sequence). CDR3 sequence (DNA): TGTGCCAGCAGTTGGGGGGGTAGCTACGAGCAGTACTTC. Its translation: CASSWGGSYEQYF.

The chain recombines TRBV4-3 with TRBJ1-1; TRBD1 matches at 8 bases. Germline V CDR1 and CDR2: LGHNA, YSLEER. V trimming: 5 bases; J trimming: 10 bases; junction bases outside the gene matches: 15. CDR3 length: 15 residues. In nucleotides, the CDR3 is TGCGCCAGCAGCAACGACCCTCCTGGACAGGGCCTAGCTTTCTTT. Translation gives CASSNDPPGQGLAFF.

The V and J genes are TRBV27 and TRBJ2-7, with TRBD2 matching 13 bases. Germline loops: CDR1 MNHEY, CDR2 SMNVEV (reference sequence). This CDR3 is 15 amino acids long. The trim removed 5 bases at V and 3 bases at J, leaving 4 bases unmatched. In DNA form, the CDR3 reads TGTGCCAGCAGTCCGTGGACTAGCGGGAGCTACGAGCAGTACTTC. Amino acid sequence: CASSPWTSGSYEQYF.

The chain recombines TRBV4-2 with TRBJ1-2; D call uncertain. This CDR3 has 15 residues. V was shortened by 1 base and J by 3 bases, with 12 bases between the two germline ends. CDR1 is LGHNA, CDR2 YNFKEQ, per germline. CDR3 region: CASSQGSLEDYGYTF. The CDR3 bases are TGTGCCAGCAGCCAAGGGTCCCTGGAGGACTATGGCTACACCTTC.

The rearrangement links TRBV5-1 to TRBJ1-4, with 9 nucleotides matching TRBD1. V lost 0 bases to trimming and J lost 8 bases; unmatched junction nucleotides: 8. The CDR3 covers 16 residues. The germline V gene encodes CDR1 SGHRS and CDR2 YFSETQ. CDR3 DNA: TGCGCCAGCAGCTTGGAGCCACAGGGGGCACAGGAAAAACTGTTTTTT. Translated: CASSLEPQGAQEKLFF.

The chain combines TRBV6-1 with TRBJ1-4, with TRBD1 as a possible D gene (5 bases). The ends were cut back, 5 bases at V and 5 bases at J, with 12 bases in the middle. Looked up from germline, CDR1 is MNHNS and CDR2 is SASEGT. The CDR3 totals 14 residues. In DNA, the CDR3 is TGTGCCAGCAGTTATACCAGGGTAAATGAAAAACTGTTTTTT. Its protein is CASSYTRVNEKLFF.

The chain is built from TRBV10-2 and TRBJ1-1, with 7 bases lining up with TRBD1. The CDR3 is made up of 14 amino acids. Germline lookup yields CDR1 WSHSY and CDR2 SAAADI. The trim removed 8 bases at V and 2 bases at J, leaving 8 bases unmatched. The CDR3 loop is CASFGRGGNTEAFF. In DNA form, the CDR3 reads TGCGCCAGCTTCGGACGAGGGGGCAACACTGAAGCTTTCTTT.

This chain uses TRBV27 with TRBJ2-7, with D perhaps matching TRBD2 (6 bases). The CDR3 covers 17 residues. Germline CDR1 MNHEY, CDR2 SMNVEV (reference sequence). Trimming shortened V by 5 bases and J by 0 bases, and 20 bases separated the two germline ends. CDR3 coding DNA: TGTGCCAGCAGTCCACTCACGGAGGGGCGACACTCCTACGAGCAGTACTTC. Residues: CASSPLTEGRHSYEQYF.

This chain connects TRBV5-4 to TRBJ1-2, with TRBD1 matching 7 bases. V lost 0 bases and J lost 0; bases outside the gene matches: 8. Germline V gene sequence: CDR1 SGHNT, CDR2 YYREEE (reference sequence). The CDR3 sequence is 17 residues long. As DNA, the CDR3 is TGTGCCAGCAGCTTGGGGGGCAGGGGGAGGCCTAACTATGGCTACACCTTC. It translates to CASSLGGRGRPNYGYTF.

As for this clone: Since a much larger clone is just one base distant, this may be a read error. The chain uses TRBV6-5 and TRBJ2-6, with D uncertain. Deletions cut 5 bases from V and 0 bases from J, with 5 bases between. Germline CDR1 and CDR2: MNHEY and SVGAGI. The CDR3 has 14 amino acids. As DNA, the CDR3 is TGTGCCAGCAGTGACAACTCTGGGGCCAACGTCCTGACTTTC. Translation: CASSDNSGANVLTF.

The rearrangement joins TRBV5-4 to TRBJ1-6, with D hard to call. The CDR3 contains 12 residues. Trimming pared 6 bases from V and 15 bases from J, leaving 16 bases between. Looked up from germline, CDR1 is SGHNT and CDR2 is YYREEE (reference sequence). The CDR3, as DNA: TGTGCCAGCATCGACCGGCTAGGTCACCTCCACTTT. Amino acids: CASIDRLGHLHF.

This clone was counted a few times. The chain carries TRBV2 and TRBJ2-2; 7 positions agree with TRBD2. Losses at the gene ends were 5 bases for V and 4 bases for J; bases not matched to a gene: 10. The CDR3 covers 16 residues. Germline values: CDR1 SNHLY, CDR2 FYNNEI. CDR3 in DNA: TGTGCCAGCAGTATTTTAACGGGAGGCTTCACCGGGGAGCTGTTTTTT. Its translation: CASSILTGGFTGELFF.

The chain couples TRBV28 to TRBJ2-3; 8 bases line up with TRBD2. The V gene end was trimmed by 2 bases and the J gene end by 0 bases; junction bases not matched to a gene: 1. The CDR3 runs 15 residues. Germline V gene sequence: CDR1 MDHEN, CDR2 SYDVKM. Here the CDR3 DNA reads TGTGCCAGCAGTTTACTAGCGGGTAGCACAGATACGCAGTATTTT. This sequence encodes CASSLLAGSTDTQYF.